This T cell receptor (beta chain) was retrieved from a study of T cell repertoires in cytomegalovirus infection. Study context: A matching HLA type, together with CMV infection, was signaled by public TCR beta signatures.

V was clipped by 2 bases and J by 0 bases, with 5 bases between them. The V gene's germline CDR1 is MNHEY and CDR2 SVGEGT. The CDR3 runs to 14 residues. Comment on this clonotype: Antigen: not known.

TCRdb fed the reads into MiXCR, producing one record per CDR3 protein. The sample lists just under 300,000 distinct CDR3 sequences; 8% to 10% were seen once. Findings and limits, study-wide: The ex vivo response showed dominance by HLA-C-restricted CMV-specific TCR beta clonotypes.

The chain is built from TRBV6-2 or TRBV6-3 and TRBJ2-1; D unresolved. The source of this sequence is a human donor in good health (CMV status not recorded). Some clones in this sample may be carry-over from other donors' samples. The specimen was PBMCs. The CDR3 sequence is CASSYSLSYNEQFF. In nucleotides, the CDR3 is TGTGCCAGCAGTTACAGCCTCTCCTACAATGAGCAGTTCTTC.